These T cell receptor beta chains were read from a single sample in a study of shared clonotypes between healthy human individuals. This table comes from immunoSEQ multiplex PCR, and its TCRdb copy is limited to in-frame clones, with some not included. The sample includes about half a million clones, approximately 81% seen only once; the top ten take roughly an eighth. Sequencing input: PBMCs. The receptors shown here come from a woman in her thirties or forties in good health. Some clones in this sample may be carry-over from other donors' samples. CDR3s include the opening cysteine and the closing phenylalanine or tryptophan. D genes are given only for firm matches. Part of the rows lack a size; the others show once, few, many or a class for expanded clones.

cdr3_length clone_size j_call d_call v_call cdr3_nt cdr3_aa
17 NA TRBJ2-1 TRBD2 TRBV6-4 TGTGCCAGCAGCCCCGGACTAGCGGGACCCGGGAACAATGAGCAGTTCTTC CASSPGLAGPGNNEQFF
13 NA TRBJ2-5 NA TRBV7-3 TGTGCCAGCAGCCCCCGAGCTGGAGAGACCCAGTACTTC CASSPRAGETQYF
16 NA TRBJ2-7 TRBD1 TRBV4-1 TGCGCCAGCAGCCAAGGAGGGACAGGGGCCATGTACGAGCAGTACTTC CASSQGGTGAMYEQYF
12 NA TRBJ2-3 NA TRBV28 TGTGCCAGCAGTTCGGGTACAGATACGCAGTATTTT CASSSGTDTQYF
15 few TRBJ2-1 TRBD2 TRBV18 TGTGCCAGCTCACCCACTAGCGCGACTTACAATGAGCAGTTCTTC CASSPTSATYNEQFF
13 NA TRBJ2-5 TRBD1 TRBV27 TGTGCCAGCAAGGACAGGGGGAAAGAGACCCAGTACTTC CASKDRGKETQYF
13 once TRBJ1-3 NA TRBV7-6 TGTGCCAGCAGCGTCGACTCTGGAAACACCATATATTTT CASSVDSGNTIYF
14 NA TRBJ2-7 NA TRBV4-2 TGTGCCAGCAGCCAAGACGGACTATCCTACGAGCAGTACTTC CASSQDGLSYEQYF
13 many TRBJ1-1 NA TRBV30 TGTGCCTGGAGTATAGACAGTGGGACTGAAGCTTTCTTT CAWSIDSGTEAFF
14 NA TRBJ2-7 NA TRBV9 TGTGCCAGCAGCGTCCTCGACTACCTGTACGAGCAGTACTTC CASSVLDYLYEQYF
14 NA TRBJ2-7 NA TRBV28 TGTGCCAGCCTCAGCTTGATTCCCGACTACGAGCAGTACTTC CASLSLIPDYEQYF
12 few TRBJ2-2 NA TRBV29-1 TGCAGCGTTGGGGGTGGGACCGGGGAGCTGTTTTTT CSVGGGTGELFF
13 NA TRBJ1-5 TRBD1 TRBV2 TGTGCCAGCAGCGAGACAGGGGGCCAGCCCCAGCATTTT CASSETGGQPQHF
14 NA TRBJ2-7 TRBD1 TRBV5-1 TGCGCCAGCAGCCTAGGGACAGGGGGCGACGAGCAGTACTTC CASSLGTGGDEQYF
13 many TRBJ2-7 NA TRBV7-2 TGTGCCAGCAGCTTAGTGGCCACCTACGAGCAGTACTTC CASSLVATYEQYF
16 NA TRBJ2-2 TRBD1 TRBV9 TGTGCCAGCAGCCCCCAGGGGACAGGGTACACCGGGGAGCTGTTTTTT CASSPQGTGYTGELFF
14 NA TRBJ2-1 NA TRBV30 TGTGCCTGGAGTACGGACCCGCCGGTCAATGAGCAGTTCTTC CAWSTDPPVNEQFF